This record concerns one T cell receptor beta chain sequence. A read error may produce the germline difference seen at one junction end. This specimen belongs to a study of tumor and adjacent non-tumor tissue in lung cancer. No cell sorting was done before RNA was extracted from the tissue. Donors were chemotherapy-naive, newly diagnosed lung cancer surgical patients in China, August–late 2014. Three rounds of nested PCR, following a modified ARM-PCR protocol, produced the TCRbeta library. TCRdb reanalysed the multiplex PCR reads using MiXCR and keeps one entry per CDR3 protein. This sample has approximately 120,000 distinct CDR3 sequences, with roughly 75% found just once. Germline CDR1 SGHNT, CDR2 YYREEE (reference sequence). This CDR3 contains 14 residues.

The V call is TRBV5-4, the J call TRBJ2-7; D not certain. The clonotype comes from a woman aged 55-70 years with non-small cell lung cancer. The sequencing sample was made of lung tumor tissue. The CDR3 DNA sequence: TGTGTCAGCAGCTTGGAACAATTCTCCTACGACCAGTACTTC. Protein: CVSSLEQFSYDQYF.